What follows are 17 T cell receptor beta chains derived from one specimen sequenced in a study of blood T cell repertoires in COVID-19. Measured with immunoSEQ multiplex PCR; TCRdb has only the in-frame clones, and not every one. The sample includes about 280,000 clones, approximately 90% of them seen just once. Sequencing was carried out using PBMCs or T cells enriched from blood (not recorded which). These receptor sequences come from a man between 35 and 55 years old who had been exposed to COVID-19.

Only one count was recorded for this clone. The gene calls are TRBV30 and TRBJ1-5; D gene ambiguous. Germline CDR1 GTSNPN, CDR2 SVGIG (reference sequence). Trimming cost V 2 bases and J 7 bases, with 9 bases left between them. This CDR3 comprises 12 residues. The CDR3 protein is CAWSLTGQPQHF. The CDR3 coding sequence is TGTGCCTGGAGTCTTACGGGACAGCCCCAGCATTTT. Supplemented by reference TRBV30 and TRBJ1-5, the full variable domain reads SQTIHQWPATLVQPVGSPLSLECTVEGTSNPNLYWYRQAAGRGLQLLFYSVGIGQISSEVPQNLSASRPQDRQFILSSKKLLLSDSGFYLCAWSLTGQPQHFGDGTRLSIL.

The chain uses TRBV19 and TRBJ1-2, with TRBD1 identical over 7 bases. V lost 1 base to trimming and J lost 0 bases; unmatched junction nucleotides: 5. The CDR3 is made up of 16 amino acids. Germline CDR1 is LNHDA and CDR2 is SQIVND (reference sequence). CDR3 sequence reads: CASSIGMGQTNYGYTF. The CDR3 DNA sequence: TGTGCCAGTAGTATAGGTATGGGACAGACTAACTATGGCTACACCTTC.

V and J are TRBV7-9 and TRBJ2-7, with 8 positions matching TRBD1. The CDR3 length is 15 residues. J was trimmed by 5 bases and V by 6 bases; bases with no gene match: 12. Germline loops: CDR1 SEHNR, CDR2 FQNEAQ (reference sequence). CDR3 coding DNA: TGTGCCAGCAGTCCGGACAGGGCGATGGTCCACGAGCAGTACTTC. It specifies CASSPDRAMVHEQYF.

This clone was detected a few times. The chain employs TRBV28 and TRBJ1-2, with D perhaps matching TRBD1 (5 bases). This CDR3 is 13 amino acids long. Germline CDR1 MDHEN, CDR2 SYDVKM. Trimming cost V 4 bases and J 4 bases, with 10 bases left between them. CDR3 region: CASSWGVLYGYTF. The CDR3 region has the DNA TGTGCCAGCAGTTGGGGCGTCCTCTATGGCTACACCTTC.

The J gene is TRBJ1-2, the V gene TRBV6-5; unclear D gene. The CDR3 is made up of 15 amino acids. Germline lookup yields CDR1 MNHEY and CDR2 SVGAGI. V was clipped by 0 bases and J by 2 bases, with 10 bases between them. The CDR3 region is CASSYSYRVNYGYTF. CDR3 DNA: TGTGCCAGCAGTTACTCTTACAGAGTGAACTATGGCTACACCTTC.

This clone was counted between two and nine times. The chain links TRBV28 to TRBJ1-2, with 8 bases that match TRBD1. Germline V gene sequence: CDR1 MDHEN, CDR2 SYDVKM. V was clipped by 6 bases and J by 5 bases; unmatched bases: 8. CDR3 length: 14 residues. The CDR3 DNA follows: TGTGCCAGCAGGTCCCCAGGGGGCCCTTATGGCTACACCTTC. This translates into CASRSPGGPYGYTF.

This clone was detected only a few times. The gene calls are TRBV5-1 and TRBJ1-4; D gene ambiguous. The CDR3 consists of 14 residues. Trimming left V 2 bases short and J 2 bases short, with 7 bases between. Germline-derived CDR1 and CDR2 are SGHRS and YFSETQ. CDR3 sequence reads: CASSFPGTNEKLFF. In DNA form, the CDR3 reads TGCGCCAGCAGCTTTCCGGGGACTAATGAAAAACTGTTTTTT.

The genes are TRBV5-1 and TRBJ2-5, with 9 positions matching TRBD1. Trimming at V came to 0 bases and at J to 4 bases, leaving 10 bases not matched to a gene. The germline CDR1 and CDR2 sequences are SGHRS and YFSETQ. This CDR3 has 17 amino acids. The DNA of the CDR3 is TGCGCCAGCAGCTTGGATGTTAGTACAGGGGGCATAGAGACCCAGTACTTC. Translated: CASSLDVSTGGIETQYF.

This chain links TRBV19 with TRBJ1-5, with TRBD1 as a possible D gene (6 bases). CDR1 and CDR2 from the germline V gene are LNHDA and SQIVND (reference sequence). The length of the CDR3 is 18 residues. V lost 5 bases, J lost 0 bases, and 20 bases lay in between. The CDR3: CASSARGRGRISNQPQHF. CDR3 nucleotides: TGTGCCAGTAGTGCCCGGGGCAGGGGAAGGATTAGCAATCAGCCCCAGCATTTT.

The chain joins TRBV9 to TRBJ1-4, with 7 bases that match TRBD1. V dropped 2 bases and J dropped 5; count of bases not matched to a gene: 3. The germline gives CDR1 SGDLS, CDR2 YYNGEE. This CDR3 has 14 residues. Here the CDR3 reads CASSVQGQNEKLFF. DNA of the CDR3: TGTGCCAGCAGCGTGCAGGGACAGAATGAAAAACTGTTTTTT.

J is TRBJ1-2 and V is TRBV9; D gene unclear. Germline CDR1 and CDR2: SGDLS and YYNGEE. The CDR3 extends over 13 amino acids. Trimming cost V 3 bases and J 0 bases, with 6 bases left between them. CDR3 nucleotides: TGTGCCAGCAGCGACGGAGCTAACTATGGCTACACCTTC. Protein: CASSDGANYGYTF.

V usage is TRBV28 and J usage is TRBJ2-7; D is possibly TRBD2 (6 bases). The CDR3 totals 14 residues. Trimming took off 2 bases at V and 0 bases at J, with 8 bases between the two ends. Looked up from germline, CDR1 is MDHEN and CDR2 is SYDVKM. CDR3 nucleotides: TGTGCCAGCAGTTTAGCGGGAACCTCCTACGAGCAGTACTTC. It is translated as CASSLAGTSYEQYF.

The chain links TRBV25-1 to TRBJ2-4; unclear D gene. Trimming removed 3 bases from V and 0 bases from J, with 12 bases in between. Germline CDR1 MGHDK, CDR2 SYGVNS. The CDR3 is 16 residues long. The CDR3 region has the DNA TGTGCCAGCAGTGAGGAACAGTTAACAGCCAAAAACATTCAGTACTTC. Amino acids: CASSEEQLTAKNIQYF.

The chain recombines TRBV5-6 with TRBJ2-7, with D tentatively TRBD2 (5 bases). The CDR3 has 16 residues. The V end lost 5 bases, the J end lost 1 base, and 19 bases lay between the germline ends. Germline CDR1 is SGHDT and CDR2 is YYEEEE. The CDR3 protein is CASSRTGRTSSYEQYF. The CDR3 bases are TGTGCCAGCAGTCGGACGGGAAGAACATCTTCCTACGAGCAGTACTTC.

This clone turned up a few times. V and J are TRBV5-6 and TRBJ2-7, with D perhaps matching TRBD1 (5 bases). V was clipped by 4 bases and J by 2 bases, with 25 bases between them. Germline V gives CDR1 SGHDT, CDR2 YYEEEE. The CDR3 contains 18 residues. The CDR3 DNA reads TGTGCCAGCAGCCCCTCTGTAACCCTTGCAGGGCGCCCCTACGAGCAGTACTTC. Protein product: CASSPSVTLAGRPYEQYF.

This sequence joins TRBV7-2 and TRBJ2-1; TRBD2 aligns across 15 bases. V dropped 6 bases and J dropped 0; count of bases not matched to a gene: 6. CDR1 is SGHTA and CDR2 is FQGNSA in the germline V gene. This CDR3 has 18 residues. This CDR3 reads CASSRGTSGGSSYNEQFF. In nucleotides, the CDR3 is TGTGCCAGCAGTAGAGGGACTAGCGGGGGGAGCTCCTACAATGAGCAGTTCTTC.

The CDR3 sequence is CATSDLDSGPGELFF. The CDR3 DNA reads as TGTGCCACCAGTGATTTAGACAGCGGGCCCGGGGAGCTGTTTTTT. The chain recombines TRBV24-1 with TRBJ2-2; weak D call: TRBD2 (6 bases). The CDR3 extends over 15 amino acids. The germline V gene has CDR1 KGHDR and CDR2 SFDVKD. V was cut by 1 base and J by 6 bases, with 11 bases left in between.